This is a list of T cell receptor beta chains from one sample in a study of identical twins. TCRdb redid the calling of the 5' RACE reads with MiXCR, one entry per CDR3 protein. The data contain 1.5 million to 2 million distinct CDR3 sequences, around a third of them singletons. The sample taken for sequencing was cord blood. All receptors derive from a newborn girl in good health. Each CDR3 is given with its conserved first and last residue. A D gene is named only where the DNA matches it firmly. Expanded clones get a size class; other rows say once, few or many, or leave the size out.

size,J,D,V,CDR3,DNA
few,TRBJ2-1,NA,TRBV7-9,CASRHRDWDNEQFF,TGTGCCAGCCGCCACCGGGACTGGGACAATGAGCAGTTCTTC
few,TRBJ1-5,TRBD1,TRBV6-2/TRBV6-3,CASSTGVGFLWDSNQPQHF,TGTGCCAGCAGTACAGGGGTAGGATTTCTTTGGGATAGCAATCAGCCCCAGCATTTT
few,TRBJ2-2,TRBD2,TRBV12-3/TRBV12-4,CASSSGGAGELFF,TGTGCCAGCAGCTCTGGGGGGGCCGGGGAGCTGTTTTTT
few,TRBJ2-7,NA,TRBV9,CASSVYLGQGEQYF,TGTGCCAGCAGCGTATACCTCGGGCAGGGCGAGCAGTACTTC
few,TRBJ2-3,TRBD2,TRBV3-1,CASSRASGGDTQYF,TGTGCCAGCAGCCGGGCTAGCGGGGGAGATACGCAGTATTTT
many,TRBJ1-2,NA,TRBV29-1,CSVGPKSYYGYTF,TGCAGCGTTGGACCTAAAAGTTACTATGGCTACACCTTC
few,TRBJ2-1,NA,TRBV10-1,CASSRPVPDSSYNEQFF,TGCGCCAGCAGTCGCCCGGTCCCGGACAGCTCCTACAATGAGCAGTTCTTC
NA,TRBJ2-7,NA,TRBV7-9,CASSFTRAVSYEQYF,TGTGCCAGCAGCTTTACCCGAGCGGTCTCCTACGAGCAGTACTTC
NA,TRBJ2-5,NA,TRBV18,CASSRGLDETQYF,TGTGCCAGCTCACGGGGATTGGATGAGACCCAGTACTTC
few,TRBJ2-7,TRBD2,TRBV20-1,CSARWGLADSYEQYF,TGCAGTGCTAGGTGGGGACTAGCGGACTCCTACGAGCAGTACTTC